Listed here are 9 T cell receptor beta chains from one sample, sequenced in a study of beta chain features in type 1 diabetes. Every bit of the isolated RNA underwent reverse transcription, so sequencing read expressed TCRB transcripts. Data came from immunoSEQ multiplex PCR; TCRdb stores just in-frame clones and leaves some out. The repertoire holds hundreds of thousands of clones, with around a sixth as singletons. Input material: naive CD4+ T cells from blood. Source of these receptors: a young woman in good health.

CDR3: CASSFYGGGGYEQYF. CDR3 coding DNA: TGTGCCAGCAGCTTTTACGGGGGAGGTGGCTACGAGCAGTACTTC. The V and J genes are TRBV5-8 and TRBJ2-7; D perhaps matches TRBD2 (6 bases). This CDR3 contains 15 residues. V lost 2 bases and J 3 bases, leaving 15 bases between the germline ends. Looked up from germline, CDR1 is SGHTS and CDR2 is YDEGEE.

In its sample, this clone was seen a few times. CDR3 amino acids: CASSPYQADTQYF. The CDR3 region has the DNA TGTGCCAGCAGCCCGTACCAGGCAGATACGCAGTATTTT. V usage is TRBV7-3 and J usage is TRBJ2-3; D gene ambiguous. Germline CDR1 SGHTA, CDR2 FQGTGA. The CDR3 consists of 13 residues. With 5 bases removed from V and 4 bases from J, the gap between germline ends came to 10 bases. Variable domain in full (rest from reference TRBV7-3 and TRBJ2-3): GAGVSQTPSNKVTEKGKYVELRCDPISGHTALYWYRQSLGQGPEFLIYFQGTGAADDSGLPNDRFFAVRPEGSVSTLKIQRTERGDSAVYLCASSPYQADTQYFGPGTRLTVL.

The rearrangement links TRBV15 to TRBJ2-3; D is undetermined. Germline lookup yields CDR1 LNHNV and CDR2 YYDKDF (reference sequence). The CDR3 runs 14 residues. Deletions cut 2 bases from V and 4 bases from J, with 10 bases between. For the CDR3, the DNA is TGTGCCACCAGCAGAACAGTGCACGCAGATACGCAGTATTTT. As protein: CATSRTVHADTQYF.

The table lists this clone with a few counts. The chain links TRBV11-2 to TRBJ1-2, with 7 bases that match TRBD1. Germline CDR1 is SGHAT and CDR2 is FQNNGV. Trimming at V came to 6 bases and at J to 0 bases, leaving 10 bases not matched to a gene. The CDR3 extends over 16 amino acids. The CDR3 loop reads CASRSIRTGPNYGYTF. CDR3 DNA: TGTGCCAGCAGATCCATCCGGACAGGCCCTAACTATGGCTACACCTTC.

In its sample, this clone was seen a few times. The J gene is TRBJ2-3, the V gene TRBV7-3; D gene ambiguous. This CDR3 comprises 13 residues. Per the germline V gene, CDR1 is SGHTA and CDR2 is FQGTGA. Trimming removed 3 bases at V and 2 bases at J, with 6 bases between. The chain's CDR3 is CASSFGPTDTQYF. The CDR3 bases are TGTGCCAGCAGCTTCGGACCCACAGATACGCAGTATTTT.

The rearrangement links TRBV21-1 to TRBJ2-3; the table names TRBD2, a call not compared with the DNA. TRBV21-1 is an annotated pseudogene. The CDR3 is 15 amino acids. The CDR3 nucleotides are TGTGCCAGCAGCAAGAGGTCAAACTACACAGATACGCAGTATTTT. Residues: CASSKRSNYTDTQYF.

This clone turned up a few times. Here the CDR3 reads CASSKQGRGYEQYF. In DNA form, the CDR3 reads TGTGCCAGCAGCAAGCAGGGGCGTGGATACGAGCAGTACTTC. This sequence joins TRBV13 and TRBJ2-7; maybe TRBD1 (6 bases). The V and J ends lost 5 bases and 4 bases respectively, with 15 bases between them. The germline V gene encodes CDR1 PRHDT and CDR2 FYEKMQ (reference sequence). The CDR3 runs to 14 residues.

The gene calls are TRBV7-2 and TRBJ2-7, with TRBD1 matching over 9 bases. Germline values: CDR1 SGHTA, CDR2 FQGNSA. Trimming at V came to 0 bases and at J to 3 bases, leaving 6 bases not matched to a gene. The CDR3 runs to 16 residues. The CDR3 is CASSLAPGQGFYEQYF. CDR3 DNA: TGTGCCAGCAGCTTAGCACCGGGACAGGGTTTCTACGAGCAGTACTTC.

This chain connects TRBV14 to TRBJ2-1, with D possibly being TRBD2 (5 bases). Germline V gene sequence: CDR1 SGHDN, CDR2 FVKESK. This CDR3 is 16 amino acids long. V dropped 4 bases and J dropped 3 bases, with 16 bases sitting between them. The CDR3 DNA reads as TGTGCCAGCAGCCCCTGGCTAGCCGGCGGCTACAATGAGCAGTTCTTC. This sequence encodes CASSPWLAGGYNEQFF.